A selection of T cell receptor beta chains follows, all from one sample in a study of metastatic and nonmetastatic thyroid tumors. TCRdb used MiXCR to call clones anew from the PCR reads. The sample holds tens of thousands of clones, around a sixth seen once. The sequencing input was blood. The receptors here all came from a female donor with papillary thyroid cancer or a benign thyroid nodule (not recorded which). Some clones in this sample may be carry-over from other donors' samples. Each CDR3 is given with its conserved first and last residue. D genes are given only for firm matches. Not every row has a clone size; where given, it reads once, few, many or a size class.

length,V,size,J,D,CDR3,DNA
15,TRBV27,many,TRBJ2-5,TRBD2,CASTPRGGNQETQYF,TGTGCCAGCACCCCCCGGGGAGGGAACCAAGAGACCCAGTACTTC
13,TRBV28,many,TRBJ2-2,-,CASSGPNTGELFF,TGTGCCAGCTCAGGGCCGAACACCGGGGAGCTGTTTTTT
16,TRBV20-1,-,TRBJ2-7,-,CSARGTIGADSYEQYF,TGCAGTGCTAGAGGAACCATAGGAGCGGACTCCTACGAGCAGTACTTC
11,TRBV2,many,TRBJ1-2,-,CASTQERGYTF,TGTGCCAGCACCCAGGAAAGGGGCTACACCTTC
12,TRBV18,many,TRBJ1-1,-,CASSPETGEAFF,TGTGCCAGCTCACCCGAGACAGGAGAAGCTTTCTTT
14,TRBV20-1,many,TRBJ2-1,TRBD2,CSAPGLAGGSEQFF,TGCAGTGCGCCGGGACTAGCGGGGGGAAGTGAGCAGTTCTTC
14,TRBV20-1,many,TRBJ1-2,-,CSASLQMLGYGYTF,TGCAGTGCTAGTCTCCAGATGTTAGGGTATGGCTACACCTTC
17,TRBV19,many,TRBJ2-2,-,CASRPGGGSFRTGELFF,TGTGCCAGTCGTCCGGGGGGCGGGAGCTTTCGCACCGGGGAGCTGTTTTTT
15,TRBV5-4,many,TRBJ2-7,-,CASSLDRHSSYEQCF,TGTGCCAGCAGTCTAGACCGTCACAGCTCCTACGAGCAGTGCTTC
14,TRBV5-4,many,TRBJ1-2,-,CASSLGRGIGGYTF,TGTGCCAGCAGCCTCGGTAGGGGGATTGGCGGCTACACCTTC
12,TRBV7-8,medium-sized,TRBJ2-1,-,CASSRSYNEQFF,TGTGCCAGCAGCCGAAGCTACAATGAGCAGTTCTTC
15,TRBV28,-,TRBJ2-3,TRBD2,CASKWRECRPDTQYF,TGTGCCAGCAAATGGCGGGAGTGCCGCCCAGATACTCAGTATTTT
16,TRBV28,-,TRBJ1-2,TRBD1,CASSPGTGVGRYGYTF,TGTGCAAGCAGTCCCGGGACAGGGGTTGGTCGATATGGCTACACCTTC
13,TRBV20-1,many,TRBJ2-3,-,CSAPTATTDTQYF,TGCAGTGCGCCGACTGCCACCACAGATACGCAGTATTTT
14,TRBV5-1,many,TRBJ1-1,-,CASSLDGMNTEAFF,TGCGCCAGCAGCTTGGACGGCATGAACACTGAAGCTTTCTTT
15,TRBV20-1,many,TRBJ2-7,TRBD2,CSARGSGSGVYEQYF,TGCAGTGCTAGGGGTAGCGGGAGTGGGGTCTACGAGCAGTACTTC
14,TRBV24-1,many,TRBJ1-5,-,CATSDLGQNQPQHF,TGTGCCACCAGTGATCTTGGACAGAATCAGCCCCAGCATTTT
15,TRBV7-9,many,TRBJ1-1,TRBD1,CASSNLGQGGTEAFF,TGTGCCAGCAGCAACTTGGGACAGGGCGGCACTGAAGCTTTCTTT
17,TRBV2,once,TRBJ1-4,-,CASILRGLYRVDEKLFF,TGTGCCAGCATTTTGCGGGGTCTTTACAGGGTGGATGAAAAACTGTTTTTT
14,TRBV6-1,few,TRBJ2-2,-,CASRATRGTGELFF,TGTGCCAGCAGGGCCACCAGGGGCACCGGGGAGCTGTTTTTT
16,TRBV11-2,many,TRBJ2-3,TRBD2,CASSLDIVGVRTSQYF,TGTGCCAGCAGCTTAGATATAGTTGGCGTTCGGACTAGCCAGTATTTT
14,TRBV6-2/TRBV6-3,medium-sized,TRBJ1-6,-,CASSYYGDNSPLHF,TGTGCCAGCAGTTACTATGGCGATAATTCACCCCTCCACTTT